This T cell receptor beta chain was recovered during a study of T cells in Graves' hyperthyroidism and ophthalmopathy. Lactation, pregnancy, other autoimmune disease or uncontrolled infection excluded patients. Germline CDR1 reads MNHEY; CDR2 reads SVGEGT. This CDR3 is built from 14 residues. V shed 6 bases and J 5 bases; nucleotides not matched to a gene: 8. RNA transcripts yielded amplified TCR beta CDR3 regions. The HTBI primer set drove a first-round RT-PCR of the TCR CDR3. TCRdb fed the multiplex PCR reads into MiXCR, producing one record per CDR3 protein. This table holds about 610,000 distinct CDR3 sequences, 14% to 15% found once. Study-level points and caveats: Most clonotypes expanded in the thyroid (above 0.001) were also present in blood. A model of 13 V-J pairs discriminated ophthalmopathy from stable hyperthyroidism.

A few counts support this clonotype. Its antigen is still unknown. This chain joins TRBV6-2 or TRBV6-3 and TRBJ2-5; 8 bases map to TRBD1. The specimen was blood. The sequence derives from a woman in her thirties or forties with Graves' ophthalmopathy. CDR3 sequence (DNA): TGTGCCAGCAGCCATGGACAGGGCTTGGAGACCCAGTACTTC. Its translation: CASSHGQGLETQYF.